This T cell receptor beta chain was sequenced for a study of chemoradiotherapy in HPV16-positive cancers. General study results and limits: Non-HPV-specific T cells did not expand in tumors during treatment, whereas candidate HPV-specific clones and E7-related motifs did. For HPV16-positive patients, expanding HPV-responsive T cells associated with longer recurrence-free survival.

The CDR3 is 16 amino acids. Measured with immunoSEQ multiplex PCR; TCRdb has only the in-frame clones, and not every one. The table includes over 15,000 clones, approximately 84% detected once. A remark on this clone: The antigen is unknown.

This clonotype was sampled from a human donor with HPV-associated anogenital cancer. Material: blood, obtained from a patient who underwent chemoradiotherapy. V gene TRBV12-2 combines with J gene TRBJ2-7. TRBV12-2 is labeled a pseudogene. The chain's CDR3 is CASRFMASEISYEQYF. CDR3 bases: TGTGCAAGTCGCTTTATGGCTTCTGAGATCTCCTACGAGCAGTACTTC.